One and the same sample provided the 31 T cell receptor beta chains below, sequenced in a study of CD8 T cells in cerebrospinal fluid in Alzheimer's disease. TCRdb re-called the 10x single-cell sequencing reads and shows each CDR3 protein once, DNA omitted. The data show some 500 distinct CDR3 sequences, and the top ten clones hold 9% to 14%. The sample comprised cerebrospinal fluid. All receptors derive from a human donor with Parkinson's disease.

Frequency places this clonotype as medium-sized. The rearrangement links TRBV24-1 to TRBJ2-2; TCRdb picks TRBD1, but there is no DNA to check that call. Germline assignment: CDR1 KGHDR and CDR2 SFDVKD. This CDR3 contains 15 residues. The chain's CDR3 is CAAKPGGLSTGELFF.

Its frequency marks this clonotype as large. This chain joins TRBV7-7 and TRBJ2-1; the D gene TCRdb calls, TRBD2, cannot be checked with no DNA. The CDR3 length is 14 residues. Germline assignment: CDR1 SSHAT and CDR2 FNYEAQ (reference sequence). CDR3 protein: CASSFSSGSGEQFF. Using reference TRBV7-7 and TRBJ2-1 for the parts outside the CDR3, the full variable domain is GAGVSQSPRYKVTKRGQDVTLRCDPISSHATLYWYQQALGQGPEFLTYFNYEAQPDKSGLPSDRFSAERPEGSISTLTIQRTEQRDSAMYRCASSFSSGSGEQFFGPGTRLTVL.

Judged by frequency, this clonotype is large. The CDR3 sequence: CASKYDGVGTEAFF. The chain recombines TRBV5-1 with TRBJ1-1. The CDR3 length is 14 residues. The germline gives CDR1 SGHRS, CDR2 YFSETQ.

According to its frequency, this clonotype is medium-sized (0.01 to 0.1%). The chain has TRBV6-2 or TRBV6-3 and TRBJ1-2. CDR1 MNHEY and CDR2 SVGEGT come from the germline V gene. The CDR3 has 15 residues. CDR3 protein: CASSYLGRNSYGYTF.

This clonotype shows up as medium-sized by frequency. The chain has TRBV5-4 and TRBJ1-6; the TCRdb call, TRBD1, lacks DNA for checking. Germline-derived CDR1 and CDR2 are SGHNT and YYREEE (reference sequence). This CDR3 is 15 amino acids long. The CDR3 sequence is CASSLVGGTNSPLHF.

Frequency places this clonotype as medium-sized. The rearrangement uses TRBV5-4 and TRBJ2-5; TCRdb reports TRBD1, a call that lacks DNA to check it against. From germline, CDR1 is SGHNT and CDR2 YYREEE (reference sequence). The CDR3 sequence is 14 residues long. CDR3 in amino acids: CASSQQGAGETQYF.

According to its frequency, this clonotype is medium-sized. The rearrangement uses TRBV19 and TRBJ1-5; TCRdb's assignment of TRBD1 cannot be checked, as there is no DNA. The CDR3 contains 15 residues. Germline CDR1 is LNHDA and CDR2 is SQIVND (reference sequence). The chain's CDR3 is CASTRPGTYNQPQHF.

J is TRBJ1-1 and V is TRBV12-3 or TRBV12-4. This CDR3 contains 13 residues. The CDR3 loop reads CASSRDSNTEAFF.

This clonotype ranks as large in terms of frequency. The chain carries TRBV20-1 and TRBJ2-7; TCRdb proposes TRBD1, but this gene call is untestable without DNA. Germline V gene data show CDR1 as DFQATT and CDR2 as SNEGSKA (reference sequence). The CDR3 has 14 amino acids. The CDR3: CSARDGDRAYEQYF.

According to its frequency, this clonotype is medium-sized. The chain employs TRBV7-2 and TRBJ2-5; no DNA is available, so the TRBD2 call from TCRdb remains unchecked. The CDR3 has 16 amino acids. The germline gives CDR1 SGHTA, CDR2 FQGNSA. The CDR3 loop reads CASSLGGTRLRETQYF.

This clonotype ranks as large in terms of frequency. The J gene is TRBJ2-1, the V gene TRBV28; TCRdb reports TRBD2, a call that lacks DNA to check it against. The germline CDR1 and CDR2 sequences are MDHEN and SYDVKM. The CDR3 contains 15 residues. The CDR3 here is CASNDRLAGVNEQFF.

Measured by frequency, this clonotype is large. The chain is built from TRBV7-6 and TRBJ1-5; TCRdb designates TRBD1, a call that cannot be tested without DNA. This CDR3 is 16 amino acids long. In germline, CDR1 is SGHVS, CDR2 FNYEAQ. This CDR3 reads CASSDGTRGANQPQHF.

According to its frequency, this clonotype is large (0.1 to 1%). The CDR3 reads CASSFHLRSGESDTQYF. The gene calls are TRBV9 and TRBJ2-3; TCRdb selects TRBD2, and the lack of DNA leaves this call unchecked. Germline CDR1 is SGDLS and CDR2 is YYNGEE. The CDR3 consists of 17 residues.

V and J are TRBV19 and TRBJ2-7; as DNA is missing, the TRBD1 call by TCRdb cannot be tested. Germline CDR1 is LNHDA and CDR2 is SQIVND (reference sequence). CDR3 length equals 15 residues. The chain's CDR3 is CASTQTPGYPYEQYF. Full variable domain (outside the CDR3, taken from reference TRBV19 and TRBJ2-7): DGGITQSPKYLFRKEGQNVTLSCEQNLNHDAMYWYRQDPGQGLRLIYYSQIVNDFQKGDIAEGYSVSREKKESFPLTVTSAQKNPTAFYLCASTQTPGYPYEQYFGPGTRLTVT.

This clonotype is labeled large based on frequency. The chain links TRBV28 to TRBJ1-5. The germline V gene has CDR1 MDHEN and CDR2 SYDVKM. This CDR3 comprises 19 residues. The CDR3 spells CASSFYGRQARDSNQPQHF.

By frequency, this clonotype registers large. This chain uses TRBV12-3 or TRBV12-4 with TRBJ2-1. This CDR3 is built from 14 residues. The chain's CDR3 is CASSLSGSSRSCFF.

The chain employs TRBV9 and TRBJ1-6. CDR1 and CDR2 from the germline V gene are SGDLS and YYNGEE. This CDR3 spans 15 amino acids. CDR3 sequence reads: CASSVAVGEASPLHF.

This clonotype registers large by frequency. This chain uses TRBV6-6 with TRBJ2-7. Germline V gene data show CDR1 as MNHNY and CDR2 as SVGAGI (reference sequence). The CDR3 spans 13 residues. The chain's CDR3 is CASSYSTGGEQYF.

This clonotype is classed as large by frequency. This chain's CDR3 is CASTKSMGTGYGYTF. The chain couples TRBV5-4 to TRBJ1-2; lacking DNA, the TRBD1 call made by TCRdb goes unchecked. The CDR3 extends over 15 amino acids. In germline, CDR1 is SGHNT, CDR2 YYREEE (reference sequence).

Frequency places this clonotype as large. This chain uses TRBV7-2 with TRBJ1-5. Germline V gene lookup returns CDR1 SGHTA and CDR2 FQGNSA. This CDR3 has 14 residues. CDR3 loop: CASSLVTVGQPQHF.

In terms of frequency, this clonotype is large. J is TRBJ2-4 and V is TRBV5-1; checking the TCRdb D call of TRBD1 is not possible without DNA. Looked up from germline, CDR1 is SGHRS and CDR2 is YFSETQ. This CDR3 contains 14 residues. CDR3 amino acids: CASSPGTAQNIQYF.

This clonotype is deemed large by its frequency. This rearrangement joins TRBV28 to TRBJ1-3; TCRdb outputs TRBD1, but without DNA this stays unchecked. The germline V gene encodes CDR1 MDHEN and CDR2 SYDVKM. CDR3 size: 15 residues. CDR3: CASTRDPRSGNTIYF.

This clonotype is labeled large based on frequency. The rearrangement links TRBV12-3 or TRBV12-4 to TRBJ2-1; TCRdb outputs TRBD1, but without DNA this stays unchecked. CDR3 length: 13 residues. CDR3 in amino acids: CASSPGEVREQFF.

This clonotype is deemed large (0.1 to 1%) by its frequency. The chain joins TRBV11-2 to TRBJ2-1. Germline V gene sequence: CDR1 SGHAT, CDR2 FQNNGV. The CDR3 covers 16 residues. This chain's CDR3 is CASSLDPMSSYNEQFF.

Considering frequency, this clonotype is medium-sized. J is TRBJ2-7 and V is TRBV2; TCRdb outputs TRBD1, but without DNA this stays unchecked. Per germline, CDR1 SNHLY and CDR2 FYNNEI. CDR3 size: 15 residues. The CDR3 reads CASSDGPESSYEQYF.

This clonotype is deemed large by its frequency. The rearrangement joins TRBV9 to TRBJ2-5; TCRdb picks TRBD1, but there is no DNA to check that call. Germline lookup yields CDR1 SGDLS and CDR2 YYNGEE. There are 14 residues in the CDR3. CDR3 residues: CASSGRAIGETQYF.

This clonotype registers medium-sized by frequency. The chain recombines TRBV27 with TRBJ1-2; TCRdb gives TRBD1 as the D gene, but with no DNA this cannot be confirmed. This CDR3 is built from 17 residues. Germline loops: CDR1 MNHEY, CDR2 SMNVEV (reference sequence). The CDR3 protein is CASSLVGLQGDDYGYTF.

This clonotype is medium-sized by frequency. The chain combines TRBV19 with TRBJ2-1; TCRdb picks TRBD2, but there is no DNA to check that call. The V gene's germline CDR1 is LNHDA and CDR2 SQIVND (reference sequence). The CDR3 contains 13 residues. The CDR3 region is CASRVAGVSEQFF.

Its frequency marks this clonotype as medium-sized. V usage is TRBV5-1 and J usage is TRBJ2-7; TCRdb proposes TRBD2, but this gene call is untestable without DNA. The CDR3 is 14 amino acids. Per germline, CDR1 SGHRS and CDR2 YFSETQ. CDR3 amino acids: CASSPQEGGYEQYF. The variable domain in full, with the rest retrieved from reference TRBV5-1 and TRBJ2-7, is KAGVTQTPRYLIKTRGQQVTLSCSPISGHRSVSWYQQTPGQGLQFLFEYFSETQRNKGNFPGRFSGRQFSNSRSEMNVSTLELGDSALYLCASSPQEGGYEQYFGPGTRLTVT.

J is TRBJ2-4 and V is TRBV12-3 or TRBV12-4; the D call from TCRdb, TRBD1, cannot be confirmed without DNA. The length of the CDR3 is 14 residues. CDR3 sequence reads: CASSQGAGGNIQYF.

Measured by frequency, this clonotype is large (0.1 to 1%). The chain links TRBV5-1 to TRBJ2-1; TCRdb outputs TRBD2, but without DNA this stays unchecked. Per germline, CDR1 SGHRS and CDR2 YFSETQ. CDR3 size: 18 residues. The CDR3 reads CASSVTSAAGVGSNEQFF.